The rows below give T cell receptor beta chains drawn from one sample of a study of T-cell memory formation after mild COVID-19. TCRdb processed the 5' RACE reads anew with MiXCR; each CDR3 protein has one entry. The sample lists roughly 350,000 distinct CDR3 sequences, approximately 15% seen once, with approximately 22% in the top ten. The sample was PBMCs or a T cell subset sorted from them (not recorded which). These receptors originate from a man aged 18-30 years who had mild COVID-19 (a few samples of this study predate the infection). Cell type and time point are not known. Both conserved end residues are part of each CDR3. A D gene is named only where the DNA matches it firmly. Rows give clone size only sometimes, using once, few, many, or a class for an expanded clone.

TRBJ2-2 | NA | TRBV4-3 | NA | TGCGCCAGCAGCCAAGGTCCTGCCGGGGAGCTGTTTTTT | CASSQGPAGELFF
TRBJ2-1 | NA | TRBV6-2/TRBV6-3 | TRBD2 | TGTGCCAGCAGTTACTCCGTAGCGGGGACCTACAATGAGCAGTTCTTC | CASSYSVAGTYNEQFF
TRBJ2-4 | NA | TRBV20-1 | NA | TGCAGTGCGATCGAAGCGGTACTAGCCAAAAACATTCAGTACTTC | CSAIEAVLAKNIQYF
TRBJ2-5 | NA | TRBV4-1 | TRBD2 | TGCGCCAGCAGCCACTACGGCGGGGGGAAAGAGACCCAGTACTTC | CASSHYGGGKETQYF
TRBJ2-4 | NA | TRBV3-1 | NA | TGTGCCAGCAGCCTCACCGGGGGTAAAAACATTCAGTACTTC | CASSLTGGKNIQYF
TRBJ2-3 | few | TRBV11-2 | NA | TGTGCCAGCAGCTTGGACTGGCCAGATACGCAGTATTTT | CASSLDWPDTQYF
TRBJ2-3 | few | TRBV12-3/TRBV12-4 | TRBD2 | TGTGCCAGCAGTGTGGGGGGGTCGGATACGCAGTATTTT | CASSVGGSDTQYF
TRBJ1-5 | NA | TRBV6-5 | TRBD1 | TGTGCCAGCAGGCAGGGGGCCCATCAGCCCCAGCATTTT | CASRQGAHQPQHF
TRBJ2-5 | few | TRBV18 | NA | TGTGCCAGCTCAACAGGGTCAGAGACCCAGTACTTC | CASSTGSETQYF
TRBJ2-1 | many | TRBV6-4 | NA | TGTGCCAGCAGTGAGGACACCTACAATGAGCAGTTCTTC | CASSEDTYNEQFF
TRBJ2-1 | many | TRBV24-1 | TRBD2 | TGTGCCACCAGTGCCGCGGGGGGTCCCTACAATGAGCAGTTCTTC | CATSAAGGPYNEQFF
TRBJ1-3 | NA | TRBV9 | NA | TGTGCCAGCAGCGTAGAGCCAGCCTCTGGAAACACCATATATTTT | CASSVEPASGNTIYF
TRBJ2-5 | few | TRBV5-1 | NA | TGCGCCAGCAGCTTGGACTTGGGGGGAGAGACCCAGTACTTC | CASSLDLGGETQYF
TRBJ2-6 | NA | TRBV6-1 | NA | TGTGCCAGCAGTGAATTCACAGGTGCCTCTGGGGCCAACGTCCTGACTTTC | CASSEFTGASGANVLTF
TRBJ2-5 | NA | TRBV12-3/TRBV12-4 | NA | TGTGCCAGCAGTTTCGCACTCCAAGAGACCCAGTACTTC | CASSFALQETQYF
TRBJ1-1 | many | TRBV6-6 | TRBD1 | TGTGCCAGCAGTTACGTGACAGGGGGCAACATGAACACTGAAGCTTTCTTT | CASSYVTGGNMNTEAFF
TRBJ1-1 | few | TRBV12-3/TRBV12-4 | NA | TGTGCCAGCAGTTTATTGGTCGGGTCGAACACTGAAGCTTTCTTT | CASSLLVGSNTEAFF
TRBJ2-2 | few | TRBV7-3 | NA | TGTGCCAGCAGCTTGGGATTCTACGGGGAGCTGTTTTTT | CASSLGFYGELFF
TRBJ2-3 | few | TRBV10-3 | TRBD2 | TGTGCCATCAGTGATATAGCGGGGGCCCCCAGCACAGATACGCAGTATTTT | CAISDIAGAPSTDTQYF
TRBJ1-5 | NA | TRBV27 | TRBD1 | TGTGCCAGCAGTCGACAGGGGAGGAATCAGCCCCAGCATTTT | CASSRQGRNQPQHF
TRBJ2-2 | NA | TRBV10-1 | TRBD1 | TGCGCCAGCAGTACGGGACAGTTCACCGGGGAGCTGTTTTTT | CASSTGQFTGELFF
TRBJ2-5 | few | TRBV28 | NA | TGTGCCAGCAGTTTCGGGGCAGCAGGGGACCAAGAGACCCAGTACTTC | CASSFGAAGDQETQYF
TRBJ1-5 | NA | TRBV7-4 | NA | TGTGCCAGCAGATGCAATCAGCCCCAGCATTTT | CASRCNQPQHF
TRBJ2-3 | few | TRBV3-1 | TRBD2 | TGTGCCAGCAGCCATGCGGGGGCAGATACGCAGTATTTT | CASSHAGADTQYF
TRBJ2-2 | few | TRBV7-8 | NA | TGTGCCAGCAGCCTCGGCGGGGACGGGGAGCTGTTTTTT | CASSLGGDGELFF
TRBJ1-2 | few | TRBV11-2 | TRBD1 | TGTGCCAGCAGCTCCAGACAGGGGAATGGCTACACCTTC | CASSSRQGNGYTF
TRBJ2-3 | NA | TRBV24-1 | NA | TGTGCCACCGGCCCCCTTAGCACAGATACGCAGTATTTT | CATGPLSTDTQYF
TRBJ2-7 | once | TRBV24-1 | NA | TGTGCCACCAGTGTTGGTCCCTCCTACGAGCAGTACTTC | CATSVGPSYEQYF
TRBJ2-5 | few | TRBV25-1 | TRBD1 | TGTGCCAGCAGTGAACCGGGACAGCGAGGGGCCCAGTACTTC | CASSEPGQRGAQYF
TRBJ1-5 | NA | TRBV2 | TRBD1 | TGTGCCAGCAGTCAAGGACAGGGCTATCAGCCCCAGCATTTT | CASSQGQGYQPQHF
TRBJ2-1 | NA | TRBV5-1 | NA | TGCGCCAGCAGCCCCCTCTTCAGGTCGGACGATGAGCAGTTCTTC | CASSPLFRSDDEQFF
TRBJ2-1 | NA | TRBV7-8 | NA | TGTGCCAGCAGCCCCCTTCCGTTTCGTGCTGAGCAGTTCTTC | CASSPLPFRAEQFF
TRBJ2-1 | NA | TRBV19 | NA | TGTGCCAGTAGTATAGTGCAGGGCCCGGGCGATGAGCAGTTCTTC | CASSIVQGPGDEQFF
TRBJ2-5 | few | TRBV5-1 | NA | TGCGCCAGCACCGTACAGGGATTAGAGACCCAGTACTTC | CASTVQGLETQYF
TRBJ2-5 | few | TRBV4-1 | NA | TGCGCCAGCAGCCAAGAAAGAGGGACCCAAGAGACCCAGTACTTC | CASSQERGTQETQYF
TRBJ1-2 | NA | TRBV19 | NA | TGTGCCAGTAGTATACGGCAGAGCTATGGCTACACCTTC | CASSIRQSYGYTF
TRBJ1-3 | NA | TRBV7-2 | NA | TGTGCCAGCAGCGCCTCTTACAGGGCTGGAAACACCATATATTTT | CASSASYRAGNTIYF
TRBJ2-3 | NA | TRBV7-9 | NA | TGTGCCAGCAGCTTAGGCTCGGACCGCACAGATACGCAGTATTTT | CASSLGSDRTDTQYF
TRBJ1-4 | NA | TRBV6-6 | TRBD1 | TGTGCCAGCACCGAACCCGGGACAGGGAATGAAAAACTGTTTTTT | CASTEPGTGNEKLFF
TRBJ2-5 | many | TRBV12-5 | TRBD2 | TGTGCTAGTGGTCAACTAGCGGGGGGAATAAATGAAGAGAGCCAGTACTTC | CASGQLAGGINEESQYF
TRBJ2-3 | few | TRBV20-1 | NA | TGCAGTGCGTTGGGGCATTCGGGCACAGATACGCAGTATTTT | CSALGHSGTDTQYF
TRBJ2-5 | few | TRBV5-1 | NA | TGCGCCAGCAGCTTGTTGTCTAGCGCTCTCGAGACCCAGTACTTC | CASSLLSSALETQYF
TRBJ1-6 | NA | TRBV7-2 | NA | TGTGCCAGCAGCATGAATGGCAGGAGCTCCTATAATTCACCCCTCCACTTT | CASSMNGRSSYNSPLHF
TRBJ2-5 | NA | TRBV20-1 | TRBD2 | TGCAGTGCGAGGCGGTCCGCGGGGGGGCAGGTAGAGACCCAGTACTTC | CSARRSAGGQVETQYF
TRBJ2-7 | NA | TRBV29-1 | NA | TGCAGCGTTGAAAATGACAGCAATGAGAAGCAGTACTTC | CSVENDSNEKQYF
TRBJ2-1 | NA | TRBV5-6 | TRBD2 | TGTGCCAGCAGCTTGACTAGCGGGGGGCGGGTTGAGCAGTTCTTC | CASSLTSGGRVEQFF
TRBJ2-1 | NA | TRBV4-3 | NA | TGCGCCAGCAGCCAAGATTGGAGAGCGTCCCACAATGAGCAGTTCTTC | CASSQDWRASHNEQFF
TRBJ2-1 | few | TRBV18 | TRBD2 | TGTGCCAGCTCACCGAGGCGGGGGGGCAATGAGCAGTTCTTC | CASSPRRGGNEQFF
TRBJ1-1 | few | TRBV7-9 | NA | TGTGCCAGCAGCTTAGGGCAGGGACCGGGGACTGAAGCTTTCTTT | CASSLGQGPGTEAFF
TRBJ1-4 | many | TRBV29-1 | NA | TGCAGCGTTTCCGGGACTGGAGGCTCTAATGAAAAACTGTTTTTT | CSVSGTGGSNEKLFF
TRBJ1-2 | NA | TRBV20-1 | NA | TGCAGTGCTGGGTCAGACTATGGCTACACCTTC | CSAGSDYGYTF